This T cell receptor beta chain was captured in a study of OX40 agonist ivuxolimab in advanced cancers. About this clone: Other DNA sequences in this specimen translate into the identical CDR3.

Data came from immunoSEQ multiplex PCR; TCRdb stores just in-frame clones and leaves some out. This sample has approximately 40,000 clones; 85% to 90% occur once, and the top ten carry around 13%. The origin of this receptor is an adult with an advanced solid tumor such as melanoma, head and neck, liver or kidney cancer. Sequenced material: CD4+ or CD8+ T cells sorted from blood, taken in a trial of the OX40 agonist ivuxolimab.

Here the CDR3 reads CASSLVGSYEQYF. DNA of the CDR3: TGTGCCAGCAGCTTGGTGGGCTCCTACGAGCAGTACTTC. The rearrangement links TRBV5-4 to TRBJ2-7, with no clear D. Trimming took off 0 bases at V and 0 bases at J, with 4 bases between the two ends. From germline, CDR1 is SGHNT and CDR2 YYREEE (reference sequence). This CDR3 region has 13 residues.